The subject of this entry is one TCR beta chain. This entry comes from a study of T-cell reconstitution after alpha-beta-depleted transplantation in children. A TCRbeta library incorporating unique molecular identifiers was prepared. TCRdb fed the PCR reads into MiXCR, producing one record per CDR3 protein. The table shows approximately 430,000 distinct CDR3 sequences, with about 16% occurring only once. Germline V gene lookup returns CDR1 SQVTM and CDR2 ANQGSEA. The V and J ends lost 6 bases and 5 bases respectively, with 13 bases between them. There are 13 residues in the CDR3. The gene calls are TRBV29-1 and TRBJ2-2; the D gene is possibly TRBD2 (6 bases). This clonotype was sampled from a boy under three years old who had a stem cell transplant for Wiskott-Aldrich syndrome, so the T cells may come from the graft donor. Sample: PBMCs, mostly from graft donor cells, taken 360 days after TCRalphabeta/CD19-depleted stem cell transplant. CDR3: CSVLADPTGELFF. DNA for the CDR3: TGCAGCGTCTTAGCGGACCCTACCGGGGAGCTGTTTTTT.